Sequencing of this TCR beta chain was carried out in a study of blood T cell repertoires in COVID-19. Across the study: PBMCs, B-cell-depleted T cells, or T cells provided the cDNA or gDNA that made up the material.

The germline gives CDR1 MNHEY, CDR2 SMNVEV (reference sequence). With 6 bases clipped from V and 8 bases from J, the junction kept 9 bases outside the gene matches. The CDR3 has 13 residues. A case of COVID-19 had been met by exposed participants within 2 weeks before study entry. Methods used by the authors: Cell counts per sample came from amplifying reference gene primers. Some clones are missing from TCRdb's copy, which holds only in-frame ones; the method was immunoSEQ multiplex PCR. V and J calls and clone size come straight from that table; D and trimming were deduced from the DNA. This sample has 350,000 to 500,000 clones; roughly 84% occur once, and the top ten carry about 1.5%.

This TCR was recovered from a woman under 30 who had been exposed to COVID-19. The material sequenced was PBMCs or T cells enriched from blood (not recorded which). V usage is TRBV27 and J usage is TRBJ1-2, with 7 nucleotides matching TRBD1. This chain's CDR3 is CASRPPGGQGYTF. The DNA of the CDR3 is TGTGCCAGCAGGCCTCCAGGGGGACAAGGCTACACCTTC.